Reported below is one T cell receptor (beta chain). These data belong to a study of T cell changes during pregnancy in multiple sclerosis. CDR1 LGHNT and CDR2 FRNRAP come from the germline V gene. The length of the CDR3 is 15 residues. The junction had 7 bases not matched to a gene; V was cut back by 2 bases and J by 8 bases. Repertoires were generated with immunoSEQ multiplex PCR, while TCRdb's copy carries only in-frame clones and drops some. Of 30,000 to 45,000 clones listed, roughly 89% are singletons. The chain carries TRBV12-5 and TRBJ2-1; TRBD2 matches 9 bases. The receptor was derived from a female donor in good health, enrolled as a control in a pregnancy study. The specimen comprised CD4+ T cells from peripheral blood mononuclear cells, sampled in the second trimester of pregnancy. The CDR3 reads CASGLNSGRSDEQFF. CDR3 coding DNA: TGTGCTAGTGGTTTGAATAGCGGGAGATCCGATGAGCAGTTCTTC.